This is a list of T cell receptor beta chains from one sample in a study of response to subunit inactivated influenza vaccine. TCRdb ran MiXCR on the RT-PCR reads and lists one entry per CDR3 protein. The data hold 500,000 to 600,000 distinct CDR3 sequences, with approximately 7.7% observed a single time. Sequenced material: PBMCs from blood, taken around 25 months after vaccination. These receptors were collected from a man between 50 and 69 years old who received an inactivated influenza vaccine. Both conserved end residues are part of each CDR3. The D gene is left open where the match is weak. The size field is filled for only some rows; it gives once, few, many or a size class.

J	V	size	D	CDR3	DNA
TRBJ1-4	TRBV4-3	NA	TRBD1	CARSQGQGGNEKLFF	TGCGCCAGGAGCCAGGGACAGGGAGGTAATGAAAAACTGTTTTTT
TRBJ2-7	TRBV12-3/TRBV12-4	many	TRBD1	CASRQGTHDEQYF	TGTGCCAGCCGACAGGGAACCCACGACGAGCAGTACTTC
TRBJ1-2	TRBV29-1	many	TRBD1	CSVGTGENGYTF	TGCAGCGTTGGGACAGGGGAAAATGGCTACACCTTC
TRBJ1-2	TRBV5-1	few	NA	CASSLEVGNYGYTF	TGCGCCAGCAGCTTGGAGGTCGGCAACTATGGCTACACCTTC
TRBJ1-1	TRBV27	few	NA	CASSPYIARGLNTEAFF	TGTGCCAGCAGTCCATATATTGCGAGGGGGTTGAACACTGAAGCTTTCTTT
TRBJ1-5	TRBV20-1	NA	NA	CSARYRDYQPQHF	TGCAGTGCTAGATACAGGGATTATCAGCCCCAGCATTTT
TRBJ2-7	TRBV7-9	NA	NA	CATGAYEQYF	TGTGCCACAGGGGCCTACGAGCAGTACTTC
TRBJ2-7	TRBV20-1	many	NA	CSARQNRDEQYF	TGCAGTGCTAGACAGAACCGGGACGAGCAGTACTTC
TRBJ2-3	TRBV12-3/TRBV12-4	few	TRBD1	CASRPGGGTDTQYF	TGTGCCAGCAGACCAGGGGGTGGCACAGATACGCAGTATTTT
TRBJ1-2	TRBV29-1	NA	TRBD1	CSSGTGGGYTF	TGCAGCTCTGGGACAGGCGGTGGCTACACCTTC
TRBJ2-3	TRBV6-1	few	TRBD1	CASSELWTGSDTQYF	TGTGCCAGCAGTGAACTTTGGACAGGTTCAGATACGCAGTATTTT
TRBJ2-5	TRBV7-9	NA	TRBD2	CASSSGRLAGVETQYF	TGTGCCAGCAGCAGTGGCCGACTAGCGGGTGTAGAGACCCAGTACTTC
TRBJ1-2	TRBV12-3/TRBV12-4	few	TRBD1	CASSSQGTGNYYGYTF	TGTGCCAGCAGTTCCCAGGGGACAGGGAATTACTATGGCTACACCTTC
TRBJ2-7	TRBV28	many	TRBD2	CASSSRTSPYEQYF	TGTGCCAGCAGTTCTAGGACTAGTCCCTACGAGCAGTACTTC
TRBJ2-2	TRBV9	many	NA	CASSGGNTGELFF	TGTGCCAGCAGCGGGGGGAACACCGGGGAGCTGTTTTTT
TRBJ1-1	TRBV10-3	few	NA	CAISELEGTEAFF	TGTGCCATCAGCGAGCTCGAGGGCACTGAAGCTTTCTTT
TRBJ2-5	TRBV5-3	NA	TRBD1	CARSLGQGAMETQYF	TGTGCCAGAAGCTTGGGACAGGGGGCGATGGAGACCCAGTACTTC
TRBJ2-7	TRBV7-9	many	NA	CASSGGVGIEQYF	TGTGCCAGCAGCGGAGGCGTTGGGATCGAGCAGTACTTC
TRBJ2-1	TRBV29-1	many	TRBD2	CSVVSLAGGEQFF	TGCAGCGTTGTAAGTCTAGCGGGAGGTGAGCAGTTCTTC
TRBJ2-7	TRBV10-2	few	TRBD1	CASITGQGAYEQYF	TGCGCCAGCATAACGGGACAGGGAGCCTACGAGCAGTACTTC
TRBJ2-7	TRBV7-9	few	NA	CASSFDREQYF	TGTGCCAGCAGCTTCGACAGGGAGCAGTACTTC
TRBJ1-1	TRBV3-1	NA	NA	CACSQRLLWQLNTEAFF	TGTGCCTGCAGCCAGCGACTCTTGTGGCAACTGAACACTGAAGCTTTCTTT
TRBJ1-3	TRBV20-1	NA	NA	CSATLDGNTIYF	TGCAGTGCCACCCTAGATGGAAACACCATATATTTT
TRBJ1-2	TRBV6-1	few	NA	CASRSPTGYYGYTF	TGTGCCAGCAGGTCACCGACAGGATACTATGGCTACACCTTC
TRBJ2-1	TRBV3-1	NA	NA	CASSQAGTWQFF	TGTGCCAGCAGCCAAGCGGGGACTTGGCAGTTCTTC
TRBJ2-5	TRBV6-5	many	TRBD1	CASSFGQGGETQYF	TGTGCCAGCAGTTTTGGACAGGGAGGAGAGACCCAGTACTTC
TRBJ1-3	TRBV6-1	NA	TRBD1	CASSDTGDFVAGNTIYF	TGTGCCAGCAGTGACACAGGGGACTTTGTTGCTGGAAACACCATATATTTT
TRBJ2-3	TRBV20-1	NA	NA	CSAPNPSQITDTQYF	TGCAGTGCCCCCAACCCGTCGCAGATCACAGATACGCAGTATTTT
TRBJ2-3	TRBV10-3	few	TRBD2	CAIRTSGDIDTQYF	TGTGCCATCAGGACTAGCGGGGACATCGATACGCAGTATTTT